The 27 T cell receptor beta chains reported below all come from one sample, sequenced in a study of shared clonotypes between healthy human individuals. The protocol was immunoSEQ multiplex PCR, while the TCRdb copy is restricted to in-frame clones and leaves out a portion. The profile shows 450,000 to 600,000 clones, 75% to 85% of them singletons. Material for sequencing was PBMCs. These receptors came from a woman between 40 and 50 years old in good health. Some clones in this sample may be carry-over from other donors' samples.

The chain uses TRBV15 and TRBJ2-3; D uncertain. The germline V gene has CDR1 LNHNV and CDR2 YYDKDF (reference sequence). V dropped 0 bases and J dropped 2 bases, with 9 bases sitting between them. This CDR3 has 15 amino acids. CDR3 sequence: CATSRDARTTDTQYF. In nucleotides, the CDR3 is TGTGCCACCAGCAGAGATGCCAGGACCACAGATACGCAGTATTTT.

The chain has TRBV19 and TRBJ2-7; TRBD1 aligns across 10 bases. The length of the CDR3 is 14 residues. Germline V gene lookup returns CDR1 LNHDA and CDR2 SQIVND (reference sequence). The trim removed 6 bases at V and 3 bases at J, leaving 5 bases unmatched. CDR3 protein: CASSRDRGNYEQYF. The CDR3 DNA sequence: TGTGCCAGTAGCCGGGACAGGGGTAACTACGAGCAGTACTTC. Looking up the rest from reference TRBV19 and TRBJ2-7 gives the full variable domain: DGGITQSPKYLFRKEGQNVTLSCEQNLNHDAMYWYRQDPGQGLRLIYYSQIVNDFQKGDIAEGYSVSREKKESFPLTVTSAQKNPTAFYLCASSRDRGNYEQYFGPGTRLTVT.

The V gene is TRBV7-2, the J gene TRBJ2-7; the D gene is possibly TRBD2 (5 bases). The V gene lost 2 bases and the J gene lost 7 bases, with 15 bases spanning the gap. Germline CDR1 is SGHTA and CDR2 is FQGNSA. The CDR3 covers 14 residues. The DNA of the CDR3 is TGTGCCAGCAGCTTAAGCCTAGACCGGAGGGAGCAGTACTTC. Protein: CASSLSLDRREQYF.

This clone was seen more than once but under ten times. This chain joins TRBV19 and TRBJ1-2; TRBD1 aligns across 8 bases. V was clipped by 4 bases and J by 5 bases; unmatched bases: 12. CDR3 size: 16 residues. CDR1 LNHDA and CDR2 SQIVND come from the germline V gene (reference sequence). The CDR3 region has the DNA TGTGCCAGTAGTACCCATCCGGAGGACAGGGTATATGGCTACACCTTC. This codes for CASSTHPEDRVYGYTF.

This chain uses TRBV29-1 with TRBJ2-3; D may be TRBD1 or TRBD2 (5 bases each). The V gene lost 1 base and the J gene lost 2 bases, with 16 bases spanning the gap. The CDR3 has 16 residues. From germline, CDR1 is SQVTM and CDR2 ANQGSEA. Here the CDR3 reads CSVEGLAGSFTDTQYF. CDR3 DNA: TGCAGCGTTGAAGGTCTGGCAGGGAGCTTCACAGATACGCAGTATTTT.

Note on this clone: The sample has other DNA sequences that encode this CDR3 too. The CDR3 DNA reads TGTGCCAGTTCGAACACAGATACGCAGTATTTT. It codes for CASSNTDTQYF. The rearrangement uses TRBV19 and TRBJ2-3; D uncertain. Germline CDR1 reads LNHDA; CDR2 reads SQIVND (reference sequence). CDR3 length: 11 amino acids. Trimming shortened V by 8 bases and J by 2 bases, and 5 bases separated the two germline ends.

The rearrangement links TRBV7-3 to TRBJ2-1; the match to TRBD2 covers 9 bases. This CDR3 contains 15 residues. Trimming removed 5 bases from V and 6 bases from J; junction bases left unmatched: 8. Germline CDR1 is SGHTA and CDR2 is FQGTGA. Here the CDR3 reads CASSAGLARVNEQFF. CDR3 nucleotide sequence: TGTGCCAGCAGCGCCGGACTAGCGAGGGTCAATGAGCAGTTCTTC.

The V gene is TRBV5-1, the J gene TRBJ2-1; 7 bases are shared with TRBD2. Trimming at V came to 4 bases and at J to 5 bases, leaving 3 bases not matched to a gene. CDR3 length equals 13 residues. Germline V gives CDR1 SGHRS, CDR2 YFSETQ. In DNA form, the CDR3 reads TGCGCCAGCAGCGGGACTACCGACAATGAGCAGTTCTTC. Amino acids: CASSGTTDNEQFF.

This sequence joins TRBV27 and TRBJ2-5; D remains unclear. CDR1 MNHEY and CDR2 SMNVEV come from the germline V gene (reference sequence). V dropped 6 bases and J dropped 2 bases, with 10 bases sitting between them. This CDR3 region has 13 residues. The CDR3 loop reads CASRGGRQETQYF. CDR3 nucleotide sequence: TGTGCCAGCAGGGGTGGCAGGCAAGAGACCCAGTACTTC.

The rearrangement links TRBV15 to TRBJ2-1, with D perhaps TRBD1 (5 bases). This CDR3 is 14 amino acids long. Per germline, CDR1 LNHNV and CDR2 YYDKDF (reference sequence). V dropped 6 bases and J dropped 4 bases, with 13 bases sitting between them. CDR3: CATRPRQTYNEQFF. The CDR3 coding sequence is TGTGCCACCAGACCCCGACAGACATACAATGAGCAGTTCTTC.

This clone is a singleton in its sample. CDR3 sequence reads: CASRPGQGLYGYTF. The CDR3 bases are TGTGCCAGCAGGCCGGGACAGGGACTCTATGGCTACACCTTC. The chain uses TRBV6-5 and TRBJ1-2; 9 nucleotides agree with TRBD1. Germline V gene lookup returns CDR1 MNHEY and CDR2 SVGAGI. The CDR3 is 14 amino acids. Unmatched junction bases numbered 6, after V lost 6 bases and J lost 4 bases.

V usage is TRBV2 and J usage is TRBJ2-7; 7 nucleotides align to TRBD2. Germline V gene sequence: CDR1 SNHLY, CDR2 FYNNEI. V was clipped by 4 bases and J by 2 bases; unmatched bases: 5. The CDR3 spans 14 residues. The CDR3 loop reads CASSALAFTYEQYF. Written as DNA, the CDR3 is TGTGCCAGCAGTGCACTAGCGTTCACCTACGAGCAGTACTTC.

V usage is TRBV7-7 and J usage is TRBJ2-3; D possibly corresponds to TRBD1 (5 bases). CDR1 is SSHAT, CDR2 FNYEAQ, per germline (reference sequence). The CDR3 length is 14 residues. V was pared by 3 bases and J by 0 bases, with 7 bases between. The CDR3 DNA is TGTGCCAGCAGCTTGACAGACAGCACAGATACGCAGTATTTT. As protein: CASSLTDSTDTQYF.

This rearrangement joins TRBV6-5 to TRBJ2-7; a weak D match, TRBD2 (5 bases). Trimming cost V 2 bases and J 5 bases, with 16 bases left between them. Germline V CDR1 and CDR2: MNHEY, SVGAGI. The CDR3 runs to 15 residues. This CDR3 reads CASSYLTSGKHEQYF. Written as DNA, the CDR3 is TGTGCCAGCAGTTACCTCACGTCCGGGAAACACGAGCAGTACTTC.

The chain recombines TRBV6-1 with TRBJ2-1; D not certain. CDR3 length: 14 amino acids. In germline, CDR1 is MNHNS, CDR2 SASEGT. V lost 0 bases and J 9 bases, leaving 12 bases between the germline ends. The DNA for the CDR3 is TGTGCCAGCAGTGAAGCTATTGACCTCGGTGAGCAGTTCTTC. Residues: CASSEAIDLGEQFF.

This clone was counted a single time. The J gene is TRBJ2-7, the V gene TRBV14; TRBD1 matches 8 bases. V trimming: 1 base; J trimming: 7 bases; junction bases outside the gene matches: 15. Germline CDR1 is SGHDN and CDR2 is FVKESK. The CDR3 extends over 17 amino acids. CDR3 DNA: TGTGCCAGCAGCCAAGTAACCAGGGGGCCTACTCAGTTGGAGCAGTACTTC. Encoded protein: CASSQVTRGPTQLEQYF.

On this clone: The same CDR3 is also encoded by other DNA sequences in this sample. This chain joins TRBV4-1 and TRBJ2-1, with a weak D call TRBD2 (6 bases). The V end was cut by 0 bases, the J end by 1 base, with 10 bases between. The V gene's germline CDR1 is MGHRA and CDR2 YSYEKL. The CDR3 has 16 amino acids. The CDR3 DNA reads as TGCGCCAGCAGCCAAGATCGGGCGGGATCCTACAATGAGCAGTTCTTC. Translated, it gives CASSQDRAGSYNEQFF.

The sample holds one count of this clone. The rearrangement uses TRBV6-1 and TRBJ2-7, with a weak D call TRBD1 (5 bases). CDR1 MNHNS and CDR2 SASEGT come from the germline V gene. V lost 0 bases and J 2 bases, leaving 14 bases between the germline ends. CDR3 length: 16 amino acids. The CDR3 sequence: CASSEALLQGTYEQYF. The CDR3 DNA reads TGTGCCAGCAGTGAAGCCTTACTCCAGGGAACCTACGAGCAGTACTTC.

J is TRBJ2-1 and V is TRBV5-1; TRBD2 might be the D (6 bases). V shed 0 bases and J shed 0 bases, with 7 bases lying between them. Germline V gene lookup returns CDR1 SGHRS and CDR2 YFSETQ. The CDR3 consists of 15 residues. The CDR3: CASSLDGGSYNEQFF. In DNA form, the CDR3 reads TGCGCCAGCAGCTTGGACGGGGGCTCCTACAATGAGCAGTTCTTC.

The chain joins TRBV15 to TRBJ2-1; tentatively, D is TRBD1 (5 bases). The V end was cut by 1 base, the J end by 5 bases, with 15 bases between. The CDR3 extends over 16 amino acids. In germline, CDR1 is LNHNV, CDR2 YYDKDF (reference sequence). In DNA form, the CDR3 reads TGTGCCACCAGCAGAGGGTCGAAAGGGGCTCACAATGAGCAGTTCTTC. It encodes CATSRGSKGAHNEQFF.

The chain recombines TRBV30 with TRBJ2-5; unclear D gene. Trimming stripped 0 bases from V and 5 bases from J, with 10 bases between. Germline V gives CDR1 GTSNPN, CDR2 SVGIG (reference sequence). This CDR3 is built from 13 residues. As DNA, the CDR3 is TGTGCCTGGAGTGTACTTTTGTCGGAGACCCAGTACTTC. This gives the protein CAWSVLLSETQYF. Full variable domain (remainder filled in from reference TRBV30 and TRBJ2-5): SQTIHQWPATLVQPVGSPLSLECTVEGTSNPNLYWYRQAAGRGLQLLFYSVGIGQISSEVPQNLSASRPQDRQFILSSKKLLLSDSGFYLCAWSVLLSETQYFGPGTRLLVL.

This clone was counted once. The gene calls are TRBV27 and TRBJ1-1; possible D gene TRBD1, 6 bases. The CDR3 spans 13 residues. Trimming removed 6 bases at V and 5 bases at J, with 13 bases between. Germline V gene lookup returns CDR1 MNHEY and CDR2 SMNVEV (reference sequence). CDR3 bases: TGTGCCAGCAGAAAAAACAGGGATACTGAAGCTTTCTTT. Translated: CASRKNRDTEAFF.

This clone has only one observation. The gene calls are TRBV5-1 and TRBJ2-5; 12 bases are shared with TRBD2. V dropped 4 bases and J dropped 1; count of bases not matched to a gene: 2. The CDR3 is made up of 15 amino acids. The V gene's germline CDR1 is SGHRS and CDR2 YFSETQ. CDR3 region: CASSPTSGSQETQYF. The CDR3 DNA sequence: TGCGCCAGCAGCCCGACTAGCGGGAGCCAAGAGACCCAGTACTTC.

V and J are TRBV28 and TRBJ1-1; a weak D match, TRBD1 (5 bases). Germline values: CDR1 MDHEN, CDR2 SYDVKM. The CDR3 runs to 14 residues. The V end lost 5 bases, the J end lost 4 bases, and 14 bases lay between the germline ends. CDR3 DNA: TGTGCCAGCAGTGTCAGGGTGCGGAGCACTGAAGCTTTCTTT. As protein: CASSVRVRSTEAFF.

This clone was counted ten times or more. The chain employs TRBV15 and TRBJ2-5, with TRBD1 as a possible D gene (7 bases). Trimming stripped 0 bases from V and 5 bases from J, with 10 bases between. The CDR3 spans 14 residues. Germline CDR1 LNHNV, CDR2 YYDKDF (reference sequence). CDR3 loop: CATSRDAGGETQYF. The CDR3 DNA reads TGTGCCACCAGCAGAGACGCAGGGGGGGAGACCCAGTACTTC. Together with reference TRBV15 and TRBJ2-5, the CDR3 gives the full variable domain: DAMVIQNPRYQVTQFGKPVTLSCSQTLNHNVMYWYQQKSSQAPKLLFHYYDKDFNNEADTPDNFQSRRPNTSFCFLDIRSPGLGDTAMYLCATSRDAGGETQYFGPGTRLLVL.

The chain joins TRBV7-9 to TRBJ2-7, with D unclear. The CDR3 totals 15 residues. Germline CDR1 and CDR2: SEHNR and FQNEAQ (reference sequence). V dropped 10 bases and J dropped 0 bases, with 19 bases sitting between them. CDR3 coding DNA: TGTGCCATATCTCTTCTCGCGGCGGTCTCCTACGAGCAGTACTTC. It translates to CAISLLAAVSYEQYF. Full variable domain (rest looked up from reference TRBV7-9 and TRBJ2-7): DTGVSQNPRHKITKRGQNVTFRCDPISEHNRLYWYRQTLGQGPEFLTYFQNEAQLEKSRLLSDRFSAERPKGSFSTLEIQRTEQGDSAMYLCAISLLAAVSYEQYFGPGTRLTVT.

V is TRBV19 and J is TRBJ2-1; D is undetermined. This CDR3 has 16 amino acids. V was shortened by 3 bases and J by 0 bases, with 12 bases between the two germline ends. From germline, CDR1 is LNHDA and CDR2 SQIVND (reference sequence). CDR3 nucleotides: TGTGCCAGTAGTATTGTTGGCGGAAGCTCCTACAATGAGCAGTTCTTC. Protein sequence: CASSIVGGSSYNEQFF.